The 25 T cell receptor beta chains below come from one sample, sequenced in a study of T cell responses to AZD1222 COVID-19 vaccine. This table comes from immunoSEQ multiplex PCR, and its TCRdb copy is limited to in-frame clones, with some not included. The profile shows roughly 150,000 clones, approximately 90% of them singletons. The source was peripheral blood, collected 28 days after the second AZD1222 dose. These receptors came from an adult who received the AZD1222 COVID-19 vaccine.

The gene calls are TRBV4-2 and TRBJ2-7; 9 bases fit TRBD2. The germline CDR1 and CDR2 sequences are LGHNA and YNFKEQ. The CDR3 loop spans 15 amino acids. V shed 4 bases and J 5 bases; nucleotides not matched to a gene: 9. The CDR3 sequence: CASSPNSGSVDEQYF. CDR3 DNA sequence: TGTGCCAGCAGCCCGAATAGCGGGAGTGTCGACGAGCAGTACTTC.

J is TRBJ2-4 and V is TRBV19, with 9 bases matching TRBD1. CDR1 and CDR2 (germline): LNHDA, SQIVND (reference sequence). With V trimmed by 3 bases and J by 3 bases, 15 bases remained unmatched. The CDR3 has 19 residues. The CDR3 reads CASSIRRRTGEIGKNIQYF. CDR3 bases: TGTGCCAGTAGTATTAGGAGGAGGACAGGGGAAATTGGCAAAAACATTCAGTACTTC.

V gene TRBV11-2 combines with J gene TRBJ2-3, with unresolved D. CDR1 and CDR2 (germline): SGHAT, FQNNGV. Trimming removed 4 bases from V and 1 base from J, with 15 bases in between. The CDR3 extends over 16 amino acids. This CDR3 is CASSSRGRQGTDTQYF. CDR3 sequence (DNA): TGTGCCAGCAGCTCGAGAGGACGGCAGGGCACAGATACGCAGTATTTT.

The CDR3 nucleotides read TGTGCCTCCCGGGGGCCCACTAGCACAGATACGCAGTATTTT. This translates into CASRGPTSTDTQYF. J is TRBJ2-3 and V is TRBV10-3; tentatively, D is TRBD1 or TRBD2 (6 bases each). V was pared by 11 bases and J by 0 bases, with 15 bases between. The CDR3 extends over 14 amino acids. The germline V gene has CDR1 ENHRY and CDR2 SYGVKD.

The chain links TRBV27 to TRBJ1-2, with a possible D match to TRBD1 (5 bases). V was shortened by 3 bases and J by 2 bases, with 19 bases between the two germline ends. CDR1 and CDR2 (germline): MNHEY, SMNVEV (reference sequence). The CDR3 consists of 17 residues. The CDR3 protein is CASSLQSPGRSNYGYTF. CDR3 DNA: TGTGCCAGCAGTTTGCAGTCTCCGGGACGTTCCAACTATGGCTACACCTTC.

The genes are TRBV13 and TRBJ1-1; the D is unclear. Germline V gene sequence: CDR1 PRHDT, CDR2 FYEKMQ (reference sequence). The CDR3 consists of 15 residues. The ends were cut back, 4 bases at V and 5 bases at J, with 17 bases in the middle. This CDR3 reads CASSYQASGRTEAFF. The CDR3 DNA sequence: TGTGCCAGCAGCTACCAGGCCTCGGGGAGGACTGAAGCTTTCTTT.

The chain is built from TRBV7-9 and TRBJ1-1; no clear D gene. The CDR3 is made up of 13 amino acids. V lost 5 bases and J lost 4, with 11 bases in between. Germline CDR1 reads SEHNR; CDR2 reads FQNEAQ (reference sequence). The CDR3 nucleotides are TGTGCCAGCAGCCTCCAACGACTCACTGAAGCTTTCTTT. It translates to CASSLQRLTEAFF.

The chain links TRBV28 to TRBJ2-7, with 10 bases aligning to TRBD2. This CDR3 is 19 amino acids long. Unmatched junction bases numbered 20, after V lost 4 bases and J lost 5 bases. The germline gives CDR1 MDHEN, CDR2 SYDVKM. The CDR3 sequence is CASSSVLIVRLAGVDEQYF. CDR3 nucleotide sequence: TGTGCCAGCAGTTCAGTCCTAATTGTACGGCTAGCGGGAGTGGACGAGCAGTACTTC.

DNA for the CDR3: TGCGCCAGCAGCCTTGGGGCTAATGAAAAACTGTTTTTT. As protein: CASSLGANEKLFF. The rearrangement links TRBV5-1 to TRBJ1-4; no definite D call. CDR1 and CDR2 from the germline V gene are SGHRS and YFSETQ. V shed 4 bases and J shed 3 bases, with 7 bases lying between them. CDR3 length: 13 residues.

The rearrangement joins TRBV5-4 to TRBJ1-1; 8 bases map to TRBD1. Germline values: CDR1 SGHNT, CDR2 YYREEE (reference sequence). The CDR3 loop spans 15 amino acids. V shed 0 bases and J 4 bases; nucleotides not matched to a gene: 5. CDR3: CASSLALGQATEAFF. The CDR3 region has the DNA TGTGCCAGCAGCTTGGCGTTGGGACAGGCCACTGAAGCTTTCTTT.

The chain links TRBV25-1 to TRBJ1-5; 9 bases fit TRBD1. Looked up from germline, CDR1 is MGHDK and CDR2 is SYGVNS. The CDR3 runs to 14 residues. Losses at the gene ends were 4 bases for V and 7 bases for J; bases not matched to a gene: 5. CDR3: CASSGNRGHQPQHF. CDR3 coding DNA: TGTGCCAGCAGTGGTAACAGGGGGCACCAGCCCCAGCATTTT. Supplemented by reference TRBV25-1 and TRBJ1-5, the full variable domain reads EADIYQTPRYLVIGTGKKITLECSQTMGHDKMYWYQQDPGMELHLIHYSYGVNSTEKGDLSSESTVSRIRTEHFPLTLESARPSHTSQYLCASSGNRGHQPQHFGDGTRLSIL.

J is TRBJ2-7 and V is TRBV4-1, with TRBD1 matching 10 bases. Germline loops: CDR1 MGHRA, CDR2 YSYEKL. This CDR3 region has 15 residues. The trim removed 2 bases at V and 7 bases at J, leaving 8 bases unmatched. CDR3 residues: CASSQTPGQGREQYF. CDR3 DNA sequence: TGCGCCAGCAGCCAAACCCCGGGACAGGGGCGTGAGCAGTACTTC.

As DNA, the CDR3 is TGTGCCAGCGGCACACCGGAGGGCAATCAGCCCCAGCATTTT. This gives the protein CASGTPEGNQPQHF. The gene calls are TRBV28 and TRBJ1-5; D unresolved. The CDR3 has 14 residues. The V end was cut by 8 bases, the J end by 2 bases, with 13 bases between. Germline-derived CDR1 and CDR2 are MDHEN and SYDVKM.

This clone has only one observation. CDR3 DNA sequence: TGTGCCAGCACCCACTCCACAGGGGAAGCCTATAATTCACCCCTCCACTTT. Translation gives CASTHSTGEAYNSPLHF. This chain links TRBV27 with TRBJ1-6; 7 nucleotides line up with TRBD1. Unmatched junction bases numbered 11, after V lost 7 bases and J lost 2 bases. This CDR3 has 17 amino acids. The germline CDR1 and CDR2 sequences are MNHEY and SMNVEV (reference sequence).

This clone has a single count. This chain connects TRBV5-5 to TRBJ1-1, with D unclear. The V and J ends lost 0 bases and 2 bases respectively, with 14 bases between them. The CDR3 spans 16 residues. The germline V gene encodes CDR1 SGHKS and CDR2 YYEKEE (reference sequence). CDR3 nucleotide sequence: TGTGCCAGCAGCTTGGGAGGTGCACGGGGTAACACTGAAGCTTTCTTT. It translates to CASSLGGARGNTEAFF.

The V gene is TRBV28, the J gene TRBJ2-5; TRBD2 agrees at 9 bases. V lost 6 bases and J lost 5; bases outside the gene matches: 13. The CDR3 has 16 amino acids. Germline values: CDR1 MDHEN, CDR2 SYDVKM. Written as DNA, the CDR3 is TGTGCCAGCAGCCCCCCTAGCGGGGCGGCCAGGGAGACCCAGTACTTC. Amino acid sequence: CASSPPSGAARETQYF.

The chain carries TRBV10-3 and TRBJ2-4; 8 bases align to TRBD1. CDR3 length equals 15 residues. The germline V gene encodes CDR1 ENHRY and CDR2 SYGVKD. V was pared by 6 bases and J by 6 bases, with 10 bases of the junction left unmatched. The CDR3 coding sequence is TGTGCCATCAGAGACCCCCGACAGGGGACAAACATTCAGTACTTC. Amino acid sequence: CAIRDPRQGTNIQYF.

V and J are TRBV2 and TRBJ2-5; D is possibly TRBD1 (5 bases). Germline V CDR1 and CDR2: SNHLY, FYNNEI. V was shortened by 4 bases and J by 3 bases, with 12 bases between the two germline ends. This CDR3 is built from 14 residues. CDR3 coding DNA: TGTGCCAGCAGTGTCAGGGTACGGGAAGAGACCCAGTACTTC. It specifies CASSVRVREETQYF.

The rearrangement joins TRBV2 to TRBJ1-2, with TRBD1 identical over 7 bases. The CDR3 extends over 14 amino acids. Germline V CDR1 and CDR2: SNHLY, FYNNEI. V shed 3 bases, J shed 8 bases, and the junction held 9 bases outside the gene matches. CDR3 protein: CASSDDRVIQGYTF. The CDR3 DNA sequence: TGTGCCAGCAGTGACGACAGGGTAATCCAGGGCTACACCTTC. The full variable domain, with the rest looked up from reference TRBV2 and TRBJ1-2, is EPEVTQTPSHQVTQMGQEVILRCVPISNHLYFYWYRQILGQKVEFLVSFYNNEISEKSEIFDDQFSVERPDGSNFTLKIRSTKLEDSAMYFCASSDDRVIQGYTFGSGTRLTVV.

The chain carries TRBV27 and TRBJ2-7; D possibly corresponds to TRBD2 (6 bases). Germline CDR1 reads MNHEY; CDR2 reads SMNVEV (reference sequence). Trimming took off 5 bases at V and 0 bases at J, with 20 bases between the two ends. The CDR3 spans 17 residues. The CDR3: CASSPSTPGLVSYEQYF. CDR3 nucleotide sequence: TGTGCCAGCAGTCCCTCCACACCGGGACTGGTCTCCTACGAGCAGTACTTC.

The rearrangement links TRBV24-1 to TRBJ1-2; 7 bases fit TRBD1. This CDR3 contains 13 residues. Germline trimming cut 4 bases from V and 8 bases from J; bases unmatched to any gene: 6. From germline, CDR1 is KGHDR and CDR2 SFDVKD. CDR3: CATSDPTGSGYTF. CDR3 nucleotides: TGTGCCACCAGTGACCCGACAGGGTCCGGCTACACCTTC.

The CDR3 sequence: CASSFSRGPSYEQYF. The DNA for the CDR3 is TGTGCCAGCAGCTTTAGTCGGGGGCCCTCCTACGAGCAGTACTTC. The gene calls are TRBV5-4 and TRBJ2-7; D tentatively fits TRBD1 or TRBD2 (6 bases each). Trimming took 2 bases from V and 0 from J, leaving 12 bases between them. CDR3 length: 15 amino acids. Germline CDR1 reads SGHNT; CDR2 reads YYREEE (reference sequence). Full variable domain (missing parts from reference TRBV5-4 and TRBJ2-7): ETGVTQSPTHLIKTRGQQVTLRCSSQSGHNTVSWYQQALGQGPQFIFQYYREEENGRGNFPPRFSGLQFPNYSSELNVNALELDDSALYLCASSFSRGPSYEQYFGPGTRLTVT.

The chain uses TRBV6-2 or TRBV6-3 and TRBJ1-2, with a tentative D call TRBD1 (6 bases). Germline CDR1 MNHEY, CDR2 SVGEGT. Trimming pared 4 bases from V and 7 bases from J, leaving 25 bases between. The CDR3 length is 17 residues. CDR3 region: CASSLLTGPTRLGGYTF. The DNA for the CDR3 is TGTGCCAGCAGTTTACTCACAGGGCCCACCCGTCTCGGTGGCTACACCTTC.

The chain uses TRBV27 and TRBJ2-2; D is unclear. Trimming shortened V by 5 bases and J by 5 bases, and 9 bases separated the two germline ends. This CDR3 is 13 amino acids long. CDR1 MNHEY and CDR2 SMNVEV come from the germline V gene (reference sequence). CDR3 DNA: TGTGCCAGCAGTCCCCGACGGACCGGGGAGCTGTTTTTT. This gives the protein CASSPRRTGELFF.

The gene calls are TRBV28 and TRBJ1-5; tentative D call: TRBD1 (5 bases). Germline V gives CDR1 MDHEN, CDR2 SYDVKM. The ends were cut back, 5 bases at V and 0 bases at J, with 11 bases in the middle. CDR3 length equals 15 residues. The CDR3 spells CASSRQSYSNQPQHF. DNA of the CDR3: TGTGCCAGCAGTAGACAGTCCTATAGCAATCAGCCCCAGCATTTT.